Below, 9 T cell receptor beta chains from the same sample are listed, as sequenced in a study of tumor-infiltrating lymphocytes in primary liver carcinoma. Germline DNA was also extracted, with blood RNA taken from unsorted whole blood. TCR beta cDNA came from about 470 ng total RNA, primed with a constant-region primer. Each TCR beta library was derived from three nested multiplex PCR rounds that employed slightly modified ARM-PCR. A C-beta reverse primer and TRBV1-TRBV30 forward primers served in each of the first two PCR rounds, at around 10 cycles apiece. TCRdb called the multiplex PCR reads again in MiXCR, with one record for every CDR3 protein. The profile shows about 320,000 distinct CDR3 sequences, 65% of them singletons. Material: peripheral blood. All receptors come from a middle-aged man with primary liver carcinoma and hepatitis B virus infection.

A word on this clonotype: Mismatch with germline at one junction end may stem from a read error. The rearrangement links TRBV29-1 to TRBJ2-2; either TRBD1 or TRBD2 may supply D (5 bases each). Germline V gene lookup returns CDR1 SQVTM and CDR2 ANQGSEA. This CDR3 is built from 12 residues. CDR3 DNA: TGCAGCGTCGGGGCGAACACCTGGGAGCTGTTTTTT. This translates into CSVGANTWELFF.

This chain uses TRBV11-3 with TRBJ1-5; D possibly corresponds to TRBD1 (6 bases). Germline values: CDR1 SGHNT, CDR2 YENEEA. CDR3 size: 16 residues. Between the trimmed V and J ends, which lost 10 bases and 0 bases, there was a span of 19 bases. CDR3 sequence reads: CAITGILLYSNQPQHF. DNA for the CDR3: TGTGCCATAACAGGGATCCTACTTTATAGCAATCAGCCCCAGCATTTT.

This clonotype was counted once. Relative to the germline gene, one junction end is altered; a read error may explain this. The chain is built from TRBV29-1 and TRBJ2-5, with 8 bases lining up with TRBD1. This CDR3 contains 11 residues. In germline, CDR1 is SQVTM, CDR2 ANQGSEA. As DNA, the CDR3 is TGCGGCGTGGGACAGGAAGAGACCCAGTACTTC. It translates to CGVGQEETQYF. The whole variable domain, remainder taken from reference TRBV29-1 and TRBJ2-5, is SAVISQKPSRDICQRGTSLTIQCQVDSQVTMMFWYRQQPGQSLTLIATANQGSEATYESGFVIDKFPISRPNLTFSTLTVSNMSPEDSSIYLCGVGQEETQYFGPGTRLLVL.

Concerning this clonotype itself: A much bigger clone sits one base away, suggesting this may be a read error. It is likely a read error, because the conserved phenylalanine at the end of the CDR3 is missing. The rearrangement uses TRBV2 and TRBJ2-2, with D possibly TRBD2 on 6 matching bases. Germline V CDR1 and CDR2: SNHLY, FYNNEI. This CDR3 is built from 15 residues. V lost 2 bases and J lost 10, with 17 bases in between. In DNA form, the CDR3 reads TGTGCCAGCAGTGAAAAGGGGACGGGACTTTCGGAGCTGTTTATT. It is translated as CASSEKGTGLSELFI.

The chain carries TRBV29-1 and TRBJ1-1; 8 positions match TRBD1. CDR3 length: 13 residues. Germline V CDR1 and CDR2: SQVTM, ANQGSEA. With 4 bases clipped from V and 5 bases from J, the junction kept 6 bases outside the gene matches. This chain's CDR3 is CSVAAGGRTEAFF. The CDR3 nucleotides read TGCAGCGTTGCGGCAGGGGGCCGGACTGAAGCTTTCTTT.

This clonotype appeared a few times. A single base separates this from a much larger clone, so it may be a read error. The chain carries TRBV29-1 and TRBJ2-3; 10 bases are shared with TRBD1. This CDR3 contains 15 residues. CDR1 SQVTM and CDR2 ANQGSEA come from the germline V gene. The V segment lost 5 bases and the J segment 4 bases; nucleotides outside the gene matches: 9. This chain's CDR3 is CSVLRTGGSADTQYF. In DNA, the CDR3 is TGCAGCGTTTTGAGGACAGGGGGAAGCGCAGATACGCAGTATTTT.

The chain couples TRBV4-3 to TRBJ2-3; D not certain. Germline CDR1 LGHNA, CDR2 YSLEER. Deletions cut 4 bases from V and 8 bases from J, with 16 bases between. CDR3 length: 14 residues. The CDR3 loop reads CASSRDPMTPTQYF. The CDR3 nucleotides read TGCGCCAGCAGCCGAGATCCCATGACTCCTACGCAGTATTTT.

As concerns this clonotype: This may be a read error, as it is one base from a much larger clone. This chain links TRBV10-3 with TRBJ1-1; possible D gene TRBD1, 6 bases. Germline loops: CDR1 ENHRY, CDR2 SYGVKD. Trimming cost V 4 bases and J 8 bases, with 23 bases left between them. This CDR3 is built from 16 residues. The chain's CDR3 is CAISVSFRGEQGEAFF. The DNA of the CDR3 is TGTGCCATCAGTGTGTCGTTTCGAGGGGAACAGGGAGAAGCTTTCTTT.

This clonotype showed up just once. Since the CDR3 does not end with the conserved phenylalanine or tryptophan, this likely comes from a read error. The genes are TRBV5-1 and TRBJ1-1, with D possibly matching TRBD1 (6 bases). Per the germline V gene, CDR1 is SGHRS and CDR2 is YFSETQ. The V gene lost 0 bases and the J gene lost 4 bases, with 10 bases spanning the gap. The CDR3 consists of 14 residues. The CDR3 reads CASSLVGGGTEAFY. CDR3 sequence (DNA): TGCGCCAGCAGCTTGGTGGGAGGGGGCACTGAAGCTTTCTAT.